This T cell receptor beta chain was sequenced in a study of T cells in Graves' hyperthyroidism and ophthalmopathy (dated 2019 in TCRdb). A note on the overall study: Peripheral blood was sampled at the time of initial diagnosis, prior to any treatment. A discovery cohort of 95 to 100 patients, 43 with Graves' ophthalmopathy and fewer than 65 with stable Graves' hyperthyroidism, was used to find distinguishing TCR V-J signatures. Prospective prediction of ophthalmopathy was tested in an independent validation cohort consisting of 18 hyperthyroidism patients and about 17 patients who later progressed to ophthalmopathy. The roughly 91 discovery patients were randomly split 7:3 into training and test sets. In more than 5 Graves' hyperthyroidism patients, the study also compared T-cell repertoires from thyroid tissue with T-cell repertoires from blood. Once sampling was done, hyperthyroidism patients were given methimazole at a starting dose of 30 mg daily, whereas ophthalmopathy patients were given high-dose intravenous methylprednisolone. According to the paper, TCR Vbeta CDR3 sequencing was carried out on about 140 peripheral blood samples, which came from fewer than 50 ophthalmopathy, 75 to 80 hyperthyroidism and approximately 17 progressor patients. The paper as a whole reports these results and caveats: Blood samples also contained most of the expanded thyroid clonotypes (frequency above 0.001), which suggests that blood repertoires may reflect thyroid immune responses. In validation, the model predicted progression to ophthalmopathy with 65% to 71% sensitivity and less than 75% specificity, a median of approximately 6.7 months before onset. No statistical method was used to fix the sample size in advance, and group allocation was not hidden from the investigators. A 13 V-J signature model separated ophthalmopathy from stable hyperthyroidism, with about 90% sensitivity and approximately 81% specificity in cross-validation and 80%/75% in testing.

Amplification of TCR beta CDR3 regions was carried out from RNA transcripts. The first round of RT-PCR for the TCR CDR3 was performed with the HTBI primer set and the Qiagen OneStep RT-PCR kit. The libraries were constructed in a second round of multiplex PCR and then size-selected and purified. Libraries were sequenced paired-end with 100 bp reads on an Illumina HiSeq2000. On the study's bioinformatics: Raw data were processed with SOAPnuke, discarding reads with adapters, uncalled bases, mean Phred below 15, or no exact constant-primer or identifier match. High-quality paired reads were merged with COPE v1.2.5, and unique nucleotide sequences were defined as clonotypes. MiTCR v1.1 was used to align clonotypes to the IMGT TRBV, TRBD and TRBJ reference segments. The analysis included only V-J combinations with a frequency above 0.0001, which together covered roughly 99% of the repertoires. The TCS score was defined as the ratio of F50 (clonal expansion) to E x V (chaos), calculated using BLOSUM62-based TCRdist between CDR3 peptides within each V-J. Welch's t-statistics and random forest reduced 514 V-J features to about 12, which were used in a naive Bayes classifier (R e1071). TCRdb handled the public reads itself, with Q25 trimming in fastp and clone calling in MiXCR, and kept productive beta chains. Rows merge per CDR3 protein into single entries with the most common DNA and genes. The V and J calls shown here were made by TCRdb, not taken from the authors' results. This sample has some 270,000 distinct CDR3 sequences in its table, and about 24% of those were observed once. In total, the top ten clones hold around 32% of the sample.

As for this clonotype: Which antigen it targets is not known. Base qualities were left out, and no much larger clone turns up one base away.

In the ophthalmopathy patients, disease was moderately to severely active, with a Clinical Activity Score of 3 or more, a NOSPECS grade of 4 or more, and a duration of less than 3 months. Any patient with an uncontrolled infection, another autoimmune disease, pregnancy or lactation was excluded. Clinical symptoms, serum thyroxine and TRAb, thyroid ultrasound, and orbital computed tomography formed the basis for the diagnoses. PBMCs were separated from roughly 10 ml of fresh peripheral blood using Ficoll-Paque density gradient centrifugation. Total RNA was extracted with Trizol reagent, and quality was checked on an Agilent 2100 Bioanalyzer. The germline V gene (reference sequence) gives CDR1 as MNHEY and CDR2 as SMNVEV. Trimming accounts for 5 bases at V and 0 bases at J, while the number of junction bases matched to no gene is 9. The cysteine opens and the phenylalanine closes a CDR3 of 16 amino acids. The retained sequence is limited to the CDR3, 48 bases, with the frame set at the first base.

The rearranged segments are TRBV27 and TRBJ2-7; TRBD1 lines up with 8 middle nucleotides. The TCR originated in a middle-aged woman with Graves' ophthalmopathy. The sample taken for sequencing was blood. The DNA sequence follows: TGTGCCAGCAGTACCTTCAGGGGGCCGAGCTCCTACGAGCAGTACTTC. This codes for CASSTFRGPSSYEQYF.